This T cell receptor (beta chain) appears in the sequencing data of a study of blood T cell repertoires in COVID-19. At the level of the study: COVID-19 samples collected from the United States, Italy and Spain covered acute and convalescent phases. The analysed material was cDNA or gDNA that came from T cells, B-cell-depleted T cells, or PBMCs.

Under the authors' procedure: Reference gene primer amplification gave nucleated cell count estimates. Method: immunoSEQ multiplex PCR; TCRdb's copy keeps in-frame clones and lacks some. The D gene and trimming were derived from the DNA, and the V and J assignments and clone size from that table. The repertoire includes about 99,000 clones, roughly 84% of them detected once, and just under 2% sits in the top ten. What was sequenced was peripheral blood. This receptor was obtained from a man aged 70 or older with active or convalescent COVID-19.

CDR3 amino acids: CASSLLGGGNEKLFF. The CDR3 nucleotides read TGCGCCAGCAGCTTGCTGGGGGGGGGTAATGAAAAACTGTTTTTT. The chain has TRBV5-1 and TRBJ1-4; tentatively, D is TRBD1 (5 bases). The CDR3 is 15 amino acids. V lost 1 base and J 4 bases, leaving 11 bases between the germline ends. Germline CDR1 and CDR2: SGHRS and YFSETQ. Full variable domain (outside the CDR3, taken from reference TRBV5-1 and TRBJ1-4): KAGVTQTPRYLIKTRGQQVTLSCSPISGHRSVSWYQQTPGQGLQFLFEYFSETQRNKGNFPGRFSGRQFSNSRSEMNVSTLELGDSALYLCASSLLGGGNEKLFFGSGTQLSVL.